Below, 19 T cell receptor beta chains from the same sample are listed, as sequenced in a study of Ad26.COV2.S vaccination and SARS-CoV-2 variants. The treatment denotes: 15 to 20 received Ad26.COV2.S at low or high dose, single or two shots; about 5 received placebo; per-sample allocation not given. It was on day 63 after the first vaccine or placebo injection that samples were taken. The protocol was immunoSEQ multiplex PCR, while the TCRdb copy is restricted to in-frame clones and leaves out a portion. The sample holds some 320,000 clones; around 85% are singletons and the top ten take around 2%. The sequencing used peripheral blood, collected in a trial of Ad26.COV2.S vaccine versus placebo. These receptors came from a person aged 18-65 years who received the Ad26.COV2.S COVID-19 vaccine or a placebo.

In this sample, this clone turned up a few times. This chain links TRBV5-1 with TRBJ1-1; no reliable D call. From germline, CDR1 is SGHRS and CDR2 YFSETQ. Trimming cost V 6 bases and J 0 bases, with 9 bases left between them. This CDR3 is 13 amino acids long. The DNA of the CDR3 is TGCGCCAGCACCAAAGAGGTGAACACTGAAGCTTTCTTT. It codes for CASTKEVNTEAFF. The full variable domain, completed using reference TRBV5-1 and TRBJ1-1, is KAGVTQTPRYLIKTRGQQVTLSCSPISGHRSVSWYQQTPGQGLQFLFEYFSETQRNKGNFPGRFSGRQFSNSRSEMNVSTLELGDSALYLCASTKEVNTEAFFGQGTRLTVV.

The J gene is TRBJ1-2, the V gene TRBV28; TRBD1 matches at 9 bases. CDR1 and CDR2 from the germline V gene are MDHEN and SYDVKM. The CDR3 covers 13 residues. Unmatched junction bases numbered 8, after V lost 6 bases and J lost 9 bases. The CDR3 nucleotides are TGTGCCAGCAGCCGTGGACAGGGGCAAAGCTACACCTTC. The encoded protein is CASSRGQGQSYTF.

In DNA form, the CDR3 reads TGTGCCAGCGGTAGGGGAGCAACTAATGAAAAACTGTTTTTT. Translation: CASGRGATNEKLFF. The chain is built from TRBV28 and TRBJ1-4, with a possible D match to TRBD1 (5 bases). Trimming took 8 bases from V and 0 from J, leaving 10 bases between them. Germline lookup yields CDR1 MDHEN and CDR2 SYDVKM. The CDR3 has 14 residues.

The CDR3 loop is CASSLEGQGLNEQFF. For the CDR3, the DNA is TGTGCCAGCAGTTTAGAGGGACAGGGGTTGAATGAGCAGTTCTTC. The gene calls are TRBV28 and TRBJ2-1, with TRBD1 matching 10 bases. Germline trimming cut 2 bases from V and 7 bases from J; bases unmatched to any gene: 5. The CDR3 runs to 15 residues. CDR1 and CDR2 from the germline V gene are MDHEN and SYDVKM.

The CDR3, as DNA: TGTGCCAGCAGCTATGCCCTTGGGGGGCGTGGGGCCAACGTCCTGACTTTC. Protein: CASSYALGGRGANVLTF. The chain links TRBV5-6 to TRBJ2-6; D may match TRBD1 or TRBD2 (6 bases each). CDR3 length: 17 amino acids. Trimming took off 3 bases at V and 3 bases at J, with 16 bases between the two ends. Germline CDR1 and CDR2: SGHDT and YYEEEE.

The gene calls are TRBV10-3 and TRBJ2-1, with 11 bases fitting TRBD2. The trim removed 3 bases at V and 12 bases at J, leaving 10 bases unmatched. This CDR3 comprises 15 residues. The germline V gene encodes CDR1 ENHRY and CDR2 SYGVKD. CDR3: CAISDGLAGGIGQFF. CDR3 sequence (DNA): TGTGCCATCAGTGACGGGCTAGCGGGGGGAATCGGGCAGTTCTTC.

The chain employs TRBV12-3 or TRBV12-4 and TRBJ1-1; the D is unclear. The CDR3 is 13 amino acids. Trimming cost V 6 bases and J 4 bases, with 12 bases left between them. DNA for the CDR3: TGTGCCAGCAGGAGTAAGCGGGGCACTGAAGCTTTCTTT. It is translated as CASRSKRGTEAFF.

CDR3 DNA: TGCGCCAGCAAGGAGGGGGCGGCAAACTCACCCCTCCACTTT. Its translation: CASKEGAANSPLHF. V usage is TRBV5-1 and J usage is TRBJ1-6; 7 bases line up with TRBD1. The J segment lost 10 bases and the V segment lost 6 bases, leaving 10 bases of the junction unmatched. CDR1 is SGHRS, CDR2 YFSETQ, per germline. This CDR3 is 14 amino acids long.

The CDR3 sequence: CSTRSGGGNYGYTF. The CDR3 bases are TGCAGCACCCGCTCGGGGGGGGGAAACTATGGCTACACCTTC. The chain combines TRBV29-1 with TRBJ1-2; D is perhaps TRBD1 (5 bases). Germline assignment: CDR1 SQVTM and CDR2 ANQGSEA. V lost 8 bases, J lost 2 bases, and 18 bases lay in between. The CDR3 covers 14 residues.

The CDR3 protein is CASSFQLAAETQYF. For the CDR3, the DNA is TGTGCCAGCAGCTTCCAACTAGCCGCAGAGACCCAGTACTTC. The V call is TRBV4-2, the J call TRBJ2-5, with D possibly TRBD2 on 6 matching bases. Germline-derived CDR1 and CDR2 are LGHNA and YNFKEQ. Trimming removed 5 bases from V and 4 bases from J, with 14 bases in between. CDR3 length: 14 amino acids.

The genes are TRBV18 and TRBJ2-5; no clear D. Germline CDR1 and CDR2: KGHSH and LQKENI. V was shortened by 6 bases and J by 2 bases, with 13 bases between the two germline ends. This CDR3 comprises 14 residues. As DNA, the CDR3 is TGTGCCAGCTCTCCCAATAATGCTCAAGAGACCCAGTACTTC. Its protein is CASSPNNAQETQYF.

DNA for the CDR3: TGTGCCAGCAGTCCCCCCGGGGGAGCCGATCAGCCCCAGCATTTT. Translated, it gives CASSPPGGADQPQHF. The chain links TRBV6-6 to TRBJ1-5; D possibly corresponds to TRBD1 (5 bases). Per the germline V gene, CDR1 is MNHNY and CDR2 is SVGAGI (reference sequence). The CDR3 runs to 15 residues. The V end was cut by 5 bases, the J end by 5 bases, with 16 bases between.

This rearrangement joins TRBV28 to TRBJ2-2; 9 nucleotides agree with TRBD1. CDR1 and CDR2 (germline): MDHEN, SYDVKM. The CDR3 spans 15 residues. Losses at the gene ends were 6 bases for V and 6 bases for J; bases not matched to a gene: 8. CDR3 sequence reads: CASRTPGQGAGELFF. DNA for the CDR3: TGTGCCAGCAGAACTCCGGGACAGGGCGCCGGGGAGCTGTTTTTT.

This clone turned up a few times. This chain connects TRBV5-1 to TRBJ1-2; 11 bases are shared with TRBD1. CDR3 length: 15 residues. The J segment lost 7 bases and the V segment lost 3 bases, leaving 8 bases of the junction unmatched. The germline V gene encodes CDR1 SGHRS and CDR2 YFSETQ. The CDR3 nucleotides read TGCGCCAGCAGCTCCGGACAGGGGGCCGAGAGTGGCTACACCTTC. Amino acid sequence: CASSSGQGAESGYTF.

This chain connects TRBV15 to TRBJ2-7; D is undetermined. With 1 base removed from V and 7 bases from J, the gap between germline ends came to 11 bases. Looked up from germline, CDR1 is LNHNV and CDR2 is YYDKDF (reference sequence). The CDR3 loop spans 13 amino acids. In nucleotides, the CDR3 is TGTGCCACCAGCAGAGGCCCCCTGGGAGAGCAGTACTTC. This sequence encodes CATSRGPLGEQYF.

The J gene is TRBJ1-2, the V gene TRBV28; 7 bases are a match to TRBD1. CDR1 is MDHEN, CDR2 SYDVKM, per germline. The J segment lost 5 bases and the V segment lost 4 bases, leaving 4 bases of the junction unmatched. The CDR3 is made up of 13 amino acids. As DNA, the CDR3 is TGTGCCAGCAGTTCTTGGACAGGTTATGGCTACACCTTC. It translates to CASSSWTGYGYTF.

This chain connects TRBV29-1 to TRBJ1-2; TRBD1 is a possible D gene (6 bases). This CDR3 is built from 13 residues. Trimming shortened V by 3 bases and J by 4 bases, and 12 bases separated the two germline ends. The germline V gene has CDR1 SQVTM and CDR2 ANQGSEA. CDR3 sequence: CSVEKGQSYGYTF. The CDR3 DNA reads as TGCAGCGTTGAGAAAGGACAGTCCTATGGCTACACCTTC.

V is TRBV18 and J is TRBJ1-4; TRBD1 agrees at 7 bases. Germline loops: CDR1 KGHSH, CDR2 LQKENI. The CDR3 spans 13 residues. J lost 6 bases, V lost 4 bases, and 2 bases had no gene match. The CDR3 loop is CASSRDSHEKLFF. Here the CDR3 DNA reads TGTGCCAGCTCACGGGACAGTCATGAAAAACTGTTTTTT.

The chain couples TRBV10-3 to TRBJ2-7; 12 bases match TRBD2. The CDR3 covers 15 residues. CDR1 ENHRY and CDR2 SYGVKD come from the germline V gene. V lost 4 bases, J lost 7 bases, and 8 bases stayed unmatched. Written as DNA, the CDR3 is TGTGCCATCAGTGCATCTAGCGGGGGGGCGAGGGAGCAGTACTTC. Protein: CAISASSGGAREQYF.